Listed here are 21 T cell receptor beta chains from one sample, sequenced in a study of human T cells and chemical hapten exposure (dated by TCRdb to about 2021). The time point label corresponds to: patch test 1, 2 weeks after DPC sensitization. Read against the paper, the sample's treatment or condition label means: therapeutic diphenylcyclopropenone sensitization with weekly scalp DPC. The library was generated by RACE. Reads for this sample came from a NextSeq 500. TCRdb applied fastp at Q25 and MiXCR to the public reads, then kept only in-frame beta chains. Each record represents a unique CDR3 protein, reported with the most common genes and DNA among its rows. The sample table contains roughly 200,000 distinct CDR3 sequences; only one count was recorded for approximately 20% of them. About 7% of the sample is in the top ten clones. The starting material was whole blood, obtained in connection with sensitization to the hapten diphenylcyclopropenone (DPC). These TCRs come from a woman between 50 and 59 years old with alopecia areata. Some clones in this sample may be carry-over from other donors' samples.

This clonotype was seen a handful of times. Written as DNA, the CDR3 is TGTGCCAGCAGTCGCACCAGCAATCAGCCCCAGCATTTT. Its translation is CASSRTSNQPQHF. The J gene is TRBJ1-5, the V gene TRBV27; D gene uncertain. Germline V gives CDR1 MNHEY, CDR2 SMNVEV (reference sequence). Trimming cost V 5 bases and J 1 base, with 6 bases left between them. There are 13 residues in the CDR3.

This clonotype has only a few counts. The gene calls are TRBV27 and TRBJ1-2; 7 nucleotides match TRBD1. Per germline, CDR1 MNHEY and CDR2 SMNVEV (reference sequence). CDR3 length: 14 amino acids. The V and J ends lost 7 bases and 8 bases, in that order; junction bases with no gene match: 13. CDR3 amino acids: CASKNLDRDRGYTF. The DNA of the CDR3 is TGTGCCAGCAAAAATCTCGACAGGGATCGGGGCTACACCTTC.

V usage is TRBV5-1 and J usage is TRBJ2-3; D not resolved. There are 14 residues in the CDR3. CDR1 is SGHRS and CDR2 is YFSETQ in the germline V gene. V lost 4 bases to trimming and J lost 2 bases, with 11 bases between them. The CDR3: CASSGETVTDTQYF. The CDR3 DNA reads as TGCGCCAGCAGCGGCGAAACCGTCACAGATACGCAGTATTTT. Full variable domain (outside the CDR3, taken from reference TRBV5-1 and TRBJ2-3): KAGVTQTPRYLIKTRGQQVTLSCSPISGHRSVSWYQQTPGQGLQFLFEYFSETQRNKGNFPGRFSGRQFSNSRSEMNVSTLELGDSALYLCASSGETVTDTQYFGPGTRLTVL.

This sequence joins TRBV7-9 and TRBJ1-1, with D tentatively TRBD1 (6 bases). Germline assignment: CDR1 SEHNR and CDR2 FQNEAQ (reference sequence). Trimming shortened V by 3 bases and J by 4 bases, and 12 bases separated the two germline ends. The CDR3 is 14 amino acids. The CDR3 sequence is CASSFGGEGTEAFF. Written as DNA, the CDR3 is TGTGCCAGCAGCTTTGGGGGCGAGGGCACTGAAGCTTTCTTT.

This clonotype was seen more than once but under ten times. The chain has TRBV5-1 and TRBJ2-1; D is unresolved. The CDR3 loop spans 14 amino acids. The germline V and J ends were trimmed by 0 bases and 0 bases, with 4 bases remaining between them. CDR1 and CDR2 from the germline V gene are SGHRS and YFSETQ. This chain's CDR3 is CASSLDVSYNEQFF. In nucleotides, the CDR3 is TGCGCCAGCAGCTTGGACGTCTCCTACAATGAGCAGTTCTTC. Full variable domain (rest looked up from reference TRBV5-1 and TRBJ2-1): KAGVTQTPRYLIKTRGQQVTLSCSPISGHRSVSWYQQTPGQGLQFLFEYFSETQRNKGNFPGRFSGRQFSNSRSEMNVSTLELGDSALYLCASSLDVSYNEQFFGPGTRLTVL.

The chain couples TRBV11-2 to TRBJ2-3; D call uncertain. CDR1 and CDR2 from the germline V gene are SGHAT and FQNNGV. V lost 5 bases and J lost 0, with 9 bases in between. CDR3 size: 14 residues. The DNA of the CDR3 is TGTGCCAGCAGCCCACCCAGTAGCACAGATACGCAGTATTTT. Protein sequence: CASSPPSSTDTQYF.

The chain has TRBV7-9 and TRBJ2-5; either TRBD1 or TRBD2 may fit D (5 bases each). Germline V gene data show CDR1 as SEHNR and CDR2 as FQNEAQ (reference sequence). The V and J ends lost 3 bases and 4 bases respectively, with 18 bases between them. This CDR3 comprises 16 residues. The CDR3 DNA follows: TGTGCCAGCAGCTTCTCCGGGACCAAGAGGGGAGAGACCCAGTACTTC. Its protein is CASSFSGTKRGETQYF.

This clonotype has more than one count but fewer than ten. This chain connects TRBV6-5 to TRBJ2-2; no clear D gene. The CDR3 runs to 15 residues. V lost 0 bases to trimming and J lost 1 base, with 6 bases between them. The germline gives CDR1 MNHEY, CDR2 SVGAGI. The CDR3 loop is CASSYSTQNTGELFF. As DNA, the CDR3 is TGTGCCAGCAGTTACTCGACACAGAACACCGGGGAGCTGTTTTTT.

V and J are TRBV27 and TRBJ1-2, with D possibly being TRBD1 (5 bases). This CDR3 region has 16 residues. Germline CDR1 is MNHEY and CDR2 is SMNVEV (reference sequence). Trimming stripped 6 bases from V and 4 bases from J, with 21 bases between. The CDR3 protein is CASSPRGSRQSYGYTF. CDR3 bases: TGTGCCAGCAGCCCCCGGGGGTCACGACAGAGCTATGGCTACACCTTC.

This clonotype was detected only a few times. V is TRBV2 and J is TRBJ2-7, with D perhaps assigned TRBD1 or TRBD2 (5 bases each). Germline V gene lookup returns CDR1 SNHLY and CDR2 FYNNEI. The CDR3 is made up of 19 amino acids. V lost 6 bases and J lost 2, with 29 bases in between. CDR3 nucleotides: TGTGCCAGCAGGGGTAGGGGCCCCCGTGAAGGGAGCCCGACCTACGAGCAGTACTTC. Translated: CASRGRGPREGSPTYEQYF.

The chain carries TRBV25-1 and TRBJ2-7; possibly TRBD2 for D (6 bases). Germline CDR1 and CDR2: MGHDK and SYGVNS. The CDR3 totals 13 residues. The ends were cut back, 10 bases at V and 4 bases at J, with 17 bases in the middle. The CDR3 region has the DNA TGTGCCATCAACCAGGGAGGTAGTTACGAGCAGTACTTC. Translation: CAINQGGSYEQYF.

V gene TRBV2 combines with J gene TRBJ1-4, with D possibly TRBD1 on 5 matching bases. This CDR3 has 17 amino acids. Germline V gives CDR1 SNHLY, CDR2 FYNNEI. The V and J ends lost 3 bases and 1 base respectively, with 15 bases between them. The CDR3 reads CASSDYGAAQTNEKLFF. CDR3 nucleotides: TGTGCCAGCAGTGATTATGGGGCAGCGCAAACTAATGAAAAACTGTTTTTT.

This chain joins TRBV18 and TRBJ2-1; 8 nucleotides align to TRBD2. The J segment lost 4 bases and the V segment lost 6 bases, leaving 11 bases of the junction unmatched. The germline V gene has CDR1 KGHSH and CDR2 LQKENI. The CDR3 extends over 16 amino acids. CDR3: CASSRPRTSTYNEQFF. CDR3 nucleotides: TGTGCCAGCTCCCGACCTCGGACTAGCACTTACAATGAGCAGTTCTTC. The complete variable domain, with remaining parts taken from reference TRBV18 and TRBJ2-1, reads NAGVMQNPRHLVRRRGQEARLRCSPMKGHSHVYWYRQLPEEGLKFMVYLQKENIIDESGMPKERFSAEFPKEGPSILRIQQVVRGDSAAYFCASSRPRTSTYNEQFFGPGTRLTVL.

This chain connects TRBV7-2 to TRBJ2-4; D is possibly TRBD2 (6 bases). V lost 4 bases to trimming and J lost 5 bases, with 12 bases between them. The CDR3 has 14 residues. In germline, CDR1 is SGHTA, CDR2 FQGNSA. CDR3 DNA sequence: TGTGCCAGCAGCTCAACTAGCATGGAAAACATTCAGTACTTC. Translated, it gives CASSSTSMENIQYF.

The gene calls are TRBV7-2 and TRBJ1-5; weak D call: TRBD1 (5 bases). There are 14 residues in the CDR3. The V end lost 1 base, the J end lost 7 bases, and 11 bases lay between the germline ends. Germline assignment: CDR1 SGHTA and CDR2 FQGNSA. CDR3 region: CASSLVVRGQPQHF. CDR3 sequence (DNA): TGTGCCAGCAGCTTAGTGGTTCGGGGCCAGCCCCAGCATTTT.

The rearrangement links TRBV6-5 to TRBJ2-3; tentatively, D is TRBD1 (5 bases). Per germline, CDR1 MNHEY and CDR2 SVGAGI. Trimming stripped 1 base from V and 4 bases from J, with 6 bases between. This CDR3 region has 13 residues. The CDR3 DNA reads TGTGCCAGCAGTTACTGGGGCGCAGATACGCAGTATTTT. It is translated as CASSYWGADTQYF.

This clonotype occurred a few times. This CDR3 is CSVSEGAYTEAFF. The CDR3 DNA sequence: TGCAGCGTTAGTGAGGGGGCGTACACTGAAGCTTTCTTT. This chain joins TRBV29-1 and TRBJ1-1, with 7 bases lining up with TRBD1. The V and J ends lost 5 bases and 3 bases, in that order; junction bases with no gene match: 6. Looked up from germline, CDR1 is SQVTM and CDR2 is ANQGSEA. The length of the CDR3 is 13 residues.

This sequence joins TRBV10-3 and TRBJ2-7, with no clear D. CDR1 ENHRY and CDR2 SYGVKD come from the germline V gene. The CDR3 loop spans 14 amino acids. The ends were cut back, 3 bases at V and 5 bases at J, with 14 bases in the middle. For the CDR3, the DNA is TGTGCCATCAGTGATGTTTTAGGATCCAACGAGCAGTACTTC. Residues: CAISDVLGSNEQYF.

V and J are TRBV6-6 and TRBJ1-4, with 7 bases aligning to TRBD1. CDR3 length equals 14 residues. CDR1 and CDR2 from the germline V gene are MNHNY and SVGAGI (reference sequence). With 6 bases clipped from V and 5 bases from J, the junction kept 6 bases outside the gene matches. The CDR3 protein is CASRRDSGNEKLFF. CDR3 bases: TGTGCCAGCAGGCGGGACAGCGGCAATGAAAAACTGTTTTTT.

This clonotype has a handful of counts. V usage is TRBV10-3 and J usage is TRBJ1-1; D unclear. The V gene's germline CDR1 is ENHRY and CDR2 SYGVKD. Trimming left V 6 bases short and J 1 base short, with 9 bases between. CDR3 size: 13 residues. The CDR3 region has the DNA TGTGCCATCAGGCACAATCAGAACACTGAAGCTTTCTTT. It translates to CAIRHNQNTEAFF.

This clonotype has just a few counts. The CDR3 loop is CAIRPRLADTQYF. The CDR3 DNA sequence: TGTGCCATCAGGCCCCGACTGGCAGATACGCAGTATTTT. V is TRBV10-3 and J is TRBJ2-3, with D unclear. Trimming stripped 6 bases from V and 4 bases from J, with 11 bases between. The CDR3 runs 13 residues. CDR1 and CDR2 (germline): ENHRY, SYGVKD.